The sequence of this T cell receptor (beta chain) was determined in a study of blood T cell repertoires in COVID-19. In the study overall: Acute and convalescent COVID-19 specimens originated in the United States, Italy and Spain. Sources were T cells, B-cell-depleted T cells, or PBMCs; the material itself was cDNA or gDNA.

V was trimmed by 3 bases and J by 1 base, leaving 7 bases between them. This CDR3 is 13 amino acids long. CDR1 and CDR2 (germline): SGDLS, YYNGEE. Assay used: immunoSEQ multiplex PCR; TCRdb lists only in-frame clones, some missing. The sample consists of 50,000 to 75,000 clones, roughly 86% of them appearing once. The source material was peripheral blood. V is TRBV9 and J is TRBJ2-5, with D perhaps TRBD1 (6 bases). This clonotype was sampled from a man aged 55-75 years with acute or convalescent COVID-19. Here the CDR3 DNA reads TGTGCCAGCAGCGCGACAGGCCAAGAGACCCAGTACTTC. It specifies CASSATGQETQYF.